Listed here are 9 T cell receptor beta chains from one sample, sequenced in a study of cytomegalovirus exposure and HLA in healthy donors (dated by TCRdb to 2016 to 2017). Preparation of the library involved the immunoSEQ multiplex PCR assay. TCRdb's version of the immuneACCESS table is confined to in-frame rearrangements and falls short of the full clone set. An unresolved V gene accounts for under half of the shortfall where checked; the remainder is of unknown origin. The sample has 150,000 to 200,000 clones on record, almost 85% of them singletons. The ten largest make up 10% to 13% of the sample. The material sequenced was PBMCs. All receptors come from a man younger than 45 in good health and CMV-seropositive.

This clone was seen ten or more times. The chain carries TRBV5-1 and TRBJ2-7, with D possibly matching TRBD2 (6 bases). Germline values: CDR1 SGHRS, CDR2 YFSETQ. Trimming took 1 base from V and 5 from J, leaving 10 bases between them. The CDR3 length is 13 residues. The CDR3 DNA is TGCGCCAGCAGCTTGTCTCGGGAGAACGAGCAGTACTTC. This codes for CASSLSRENEQYF.

This rearrangement joins TRBV11-1 to TRBJ2-1; a possible D gene is TRBD2 (5 bases). This CDR3 has 14 residues. Trimming shortened V by 6 bases and J by 3 bases, and 12 bases separated the two germline ends. CDR1 is SGHAT and CDR2 is FQDESV in the germline V gene (reference sequence). CDR3 nucleotide sequence: TGTGCCAGCAGAGGCGGGTCGGTCTACAATGAGCAGTTCTTC. This translates into CASRGGSVYNEQFF.

This clone was counted once. The genes are TRBV6-5 and TRBJ1-4, with 10 bases fitting TRBD1. Germline CDR1 MNHEY, CDR2 SVGAGI. Losses at the gene ends were 5 bases for V and 9 bases for J; bases not matched to a gene: 6. This CDR3 has 14 amino acids. CDR3 in DNA: TGTGCCAGCAGTCGGACAGGGGGTCAGAAAAAACTGTTTTTT. Amino acids: CASSRTGGQKKLFF.

V usage is TRBV23-1 and J usage is TRBJ2-7; tentative D call: TRBD1 (5 bases). TRBV23-1 has ORF status, its function being uncertain. Trimming removed 0 bases at V and 5 bases at J, with 11 bases between. The CDR3 has 14 residues. Here the CDR3 reads CASSQSSAGNEQYF. CDR3 in DNA: TGCGCCAGCAGTCAATCGAGCGCAGGGAACGAGCAGTACTTC.

This clone was counted between two and nine times. CDR3 nucleotide sequence: TGTGCCAGCAGTGAGGACGGGAGCTCCTACAATGAGCAGTTCTTC. Amino acids: CASSEDGSSYNEQFF. The rearrangement links TRBV2 to TRBJ2-1, with D maybe TRBD2 (6 bases). V was cut by 3 bases and J by 0 bases, with 9 bases left in between. Germline V gives CDR1 SNHLY, CDR2 FYNNEI. This CDR3 is built from 15 residues.

CDR3 protein: CASSLGRGAGAYEQYF. CDR3 nucleotide sequence: TGCGCCAGCAGCTTAGGTCGGGGGGCCGGGGCCTACGAGCAGTACTTC. The chain couples TRBV5-1 to TRBJ2-7; possibly TRBD2 for D (7 bases). The V end lost 2 bases, the J end lost 2 bases, and 17 bases lay between the germline ends. This CDR3 is built from 16 residues. CDR1 is SGHRS and CDR2 is YFSETQ in the germline V gene.

V usage is TRBV6-5 and J usage is TRBJ1-1; 8 nucleotides line up with TRBD1. The germline gives CDR1 MNHEY, CDR2 SVGAGI. J gave up 5 bases and V 7 bases, and 6 bases lay outside the gene matches. The CDR3 spans 13 residues. The CDR3 protein is CASTLQGATEAFF. The DNA for the CDR3 is TGTGCCAGCACCCTGCAGGGGGCGACTGAAGCTTTCTTT.

This clone showed up many times. The chain is built from TRBV4-2 and TRBJ2-7, with TRBD2 matching over 9 bases. V dropped 0 bases and J dropped 0; count of bases not matched to a gene: 6. Germline V gene sequence: CDR1 LGHNA, CDR2 YNFKEQ. This CDR3 is 17 amino acids long. This CDR3 is CASSQDVAGGPSYEQYF. CDR3 in DNA: TGTGCCAGCAGCCAAGATGTCGCGGGGGGGCCCTCCTACGAGCAGTACTTC.

The chain has TRBV7-9 and TRBJ1-1; 7 positions match TRBD1. V shed 1 base and J 4 bases; nucleotides not matched to a gene: 9. This CDR3 region has 16 residues. Germline V CDR1 and CDR2: SEHNR, FQNEAQ (reference sequence). Written as DNA, the CDR3 is TGTGCCAGCAGCTTAGTCGGCAGGGGGATCGGCACTGAAGCTTTCTTT. It encodes CASSLVGRGIGTEAFF.